The 30 T cell receptor beta chains in this list originate from one sample, sequenced in a study of Graves' ophthalmopathy and Graves' hyperthyroidism. RNA transcripts yielded amplified TCR beta CDR3 regions. Second-round multiplex PCR followed a first-round RT-PCR using HTBI primers. One entry per CDR3 protein results from TCRdb running MiXCR on the multiplex PCR reads. Of over a million distinct CDR3 sequences detected, around a third appear once; the ten largest clones hold 11%. The sample consisted of peripheral blood or thyroid tissue (not recorded which). All receptors come from an adult man with Graves' hyperthyroidism.

This chain connects TRBV5-5 to TRBJ1-2; possibly TRBD1 for D (6 bases). V gave up 4 bases and J gave up 5 bases, with 30 bases separating them. Germline assignment: CDR1 SGHKS and CDR2 YYEKEE (reference sequence). The CDR3 is made up of 19 amino acids. The CDR3 is CASSISLTGQSSRSYGYTF. In nucleotides, the CDR3 is TGTGCCAGCAGCATATCTCTAACGGGACAAAGCTCTCGATCATATGGCTACACCTTC.

The genes are TRBV2 and TRBJ2-5; D ambiguous. Germline values: CDR1 SNHLY, CDR2 FYNNEI. The CDR3 spans 11 residues. In nucleotides, the CDR3 is TGTGCGGGCCCTGTGGGAGAGACCCAGTACTTC. It translates to CAGPVGETQYF.

This clonotype was counted ten times or more. CDR3 nucleotide sequence: TGTGCCAGCAGTGACAGGGTCGAGCAGTACTTC. This sequence encodes CASSDRVEQYF. The J gene is TRBJ2-7, the V gene TRBV12-3 or TRBV12-4, with 7 bases lining up with TRBD1. The CDR3 runs to 11 residues. The V gene end was trimmed by 5 bases and the J gene end by 6 bases; junction bases not matched to a gene: 1.

This clonotype has a count of ten or more. A single base separates this from a much larger clone, so it may be a read error. This chain links TRBV29-1 with TRBJ1-1; D is unresolved. CDR3 size: 11 residues. Per the germline V gene, CDR1 is SQVTM and CDR2 is ANQGSEA. The V end was cut by 8 bases, the J end by 0 bases, with 7 bases between. This chain's CDR3 is CSIAMNTEAFF. As DNA, the CDR3 is TGCAGCATCGCGATGAACACTGAAGCTTTCTTT.

The sample holds many counts of this clonotype. This chain uses TRBV29-1 with TRBJ1-2; TRBD1 is a possible D gene (5 bases). V was trimmed by 6 bases and J by 6 bases, leaving 17 bases between them. Per the germline V gene, CDR1 is SQVTM and CDR2 is ANQGSEA. The CDR3 is made up of 13 amino acids. This chain's CDR3 is CSVPGPGLDGYTF. CDR3 DNA sequence: TGCAGCGTACCGGGACCGGGGTTGGATGGCTACACCTTC.

In its sample, this clonotype was seen a few times. The chain links TRBV24-1 to TRBJ1-1, with D maybe TRBD1 (5 bases). CDR3 length: 11 amino acids. Trimming left V 2 bases short and J 8 bases short, with 5 bases between. Germline CDR1 reads KGHDR; CDR2 reads SFDVKD. The CDR3 DNA reads as TGTGCCACCAGTGATTCAGGGGAAGCTTTCTTT. Its protein product is CATSDSGEAFF.

The chain uses TRBV7-9 and TRBJ1-4, with D tentatively TRBD1 (5 bases). Per the germline V gene, CDR1 is SEHNR and CDR2 is FQNEAQ (reference sequence). Between the trimmed V and J ends, which lost 7 bases and 7 bases, there was a span of 22 bases. This CDR3 region has 16 residues. Here the CDR3 reads CASISVNTGDGEKLFF. In nucleotides, the CDR3 is TGTGCCAGCATATCGGTAAACACCGGGGACGGTGAAAAACTGTTTTTT.

This sequence joins TRBV4-3 and TRBJ1-1, with no clear D. The CDR3 runs 14 residues. The ends were cut back, 3 bases at V and 0 bases at J, with 8 bases in the middle. Germline CDR1 reads LGHNA; CDR2 reads YSLEER. CDR3 sequence reads: CASSHGRLNTEAFF. In nucleotides, the CDR3 is TGCGCCAGCAGCCACGGACGGTTGAACACTGAAGCTTTCTTT.

This clonotype was recorded at least ten times. This chain uses TRBV7-2 with TRBJ1-1, with 10 positions matching TRBD1. The V gene end was trimmed by 4 bases and the J gene end by 10 bases; junction bases not matched to a gene: 6. This CDR3 spans 13 amino acids. Germline V lookup: CDR1 SGHTA, CDR2 FQGNSA. CDR3 sequence: CASSWDRGRRAFF. The CDR3, as DNA: TGTGCCAGCAGCTGGGACAGGGGTCGCAGAGCTTTCTTT.

Worth noting for this clonotype: At one of its ends the junction is not consistent with the germline gene, which may arise from a read error. V usage is TRBV10-3 and J usage is TRBJ1-2, with a possible D match to TRBD1 (5 bases). CDR3 length: 15 residues. Looked up from germline, CDR1 is ENHRY and CDR2 is SYGVKD. CDR3 sequence (DNA): TGTGCCAGCAGTGAAACCCCTCGAGGGGCCTATGGCTACACCTTC. This sequence encodes CASSETPRGAYGYTF.

The chain recombines TRBV6-5 with TRBJ1-1; TRBD1 aligns across 7 bases. The germline V gene has CDR1 MNHEY and CDR2 SVGAGI. V was pared by 10 bases and J by 7 bases, with 9 bases of the junction left unmatched. The CDR3 totals 12 residues. In nucleotides, the CDR3 is TGTGCCATCCTCCAGGGGGACGGTGAAGCTTTCTTT. Protein: CAILQGDGEAFF.

Many counts were recorded for this clonotype. The CDR3 is CASSGERNEKLFF. Written as DNA, the CDR3 is TGTGCCAGCAGCGGTGAAAGGAATGAAAAACTGTTTTTT. The V and J genes are TRBV9 and TRBJ1-4; no reliable D call. The CDR3 has 13 amino acids. V was shortened by 3 bases and J by 5 bases, with 8 bases between the two germline ends. Germline CDR1 SGDLS, CDR2 YYNGEE. Supplemented by reference TRBV9 and TRBJ1-4, the full variable domain reads DSGVTQTPKHLITATGQRVTLRCSPRSGDLSVYWYQQSLDQGLQFLIQYYNGEERAKGNILERFSAQQFPDLHSELNLSSLELGDSALYFCASSGERNEKLFFGSGTQLSVL.

Note on this clonotype: The DNA is left out, because the CDR3 cannot be placed on it with certainty; the CDR3 is given as TCRdb lists it. The V and J genes are TRBV7-9 and TRBJ2-7; the table's D call of TRBD1 was not tested on the DNA. A total of 18 residues make up the CDR3, ends included. Germline CDR1 and CDR2: SEHNR and FQNEAQ (reference sequence). The CDR3 here is CASSIYLCSVGQGYEQYF.

CDR3 sequence: CASRLLQGWETQYF. CDR3 sequence (DNA): TGTGCCAGCAGGCTACTACAGGGATGGGAGACCCAGTACTTC. The chain uses TRBV6-5 and TRBJ2-5, with TRBD1 as a possible D gene (6 bases). The CDR3 is made up of 14 amino acids. Deletions cut 6 bases from V and 5 bases from J, with 16 bases between. Germline CDR1 and CDR2: MNHEY and SVGAGI.

This clonotype occurred many times. This rearrangement joins TRBV4-3 to TRBJ1-2; D is perhaps TRBD1 (6 bases). There are 13 residues in the CDR3. Germline CDR1 LGHNA, CDR2 YSLEER. Trimming stripped 3 bases from V and 1 base from J, with 6 bases between. The CDR3 loop reads CASSQGHNYGYTF. The CDR3 nucleotides read TGCGCCAGCAGCCAGGGACATAACTATGGCTACACCTTC.

This clonotype was detected only a few times. V usage is TRBV5-6 and J usage is TRBJ1-6; 7 bases are shared with TRBD1. From germline, CDR1 is SGHDT and CDR2 YYEEEE. The length of the CDR3 is 14 residues. V was clipped by 5 bases and J by 10 bases; unmatched bases: 9. The CDR3 DNA sequence: TGTGCCAGCAGTCAGACAGGGTTTATCTCACCCCTCCACTTT. Residues: CASSQTGFISPLHF.

This clonotype showed up many times. V usage is TRBV7-8 and J usage is TRBJ2-6; no firm D call. The germline CDR1 and CDR2 sequences are SGHVS and FQNEAQ. Trimming shortened V by 6 bases and J by 0 bases, and 9 bases separated the two germline ends. The CDR3 contains 15 residues. The CDR3 DNA follows: TGTGCCAGCAGGTACGGAGCCTCTGGGGCCAACGTCCTGACTTTC. Encoded protein: CASRYGASGANVLTF.

This clonotype has at least ten counts. The CDR3 reads CASSYWEDTIYF. DNA of the CDR3: TGTGCCAGTAGTTACTGGGAAGACACCATATATTTT. The V and J genes are TRBV19 and TRBJ1-3; unclear D gene. Trimming stripped 5 bases from V and 8 bases from J, with 10 bases between. The germline gives CDR1 LNHDA, CDR2 SQIVND (reference sequence). The CDR3 contains 12 residues.

This clonotype was recorded a few times. The chain couples TRBV7-9 to TRBJ1-1; D unresolved. Trimming took off 1 base at V and 0 bases at J, with 9 bases between the two ends. This CDR3 contains 15 residues. From germline, CDR1 is SEHNR and CDR2 FQNEAQ (reference sequence). CDR3 amino acids: CASSLVWNMNTEAFF. For the CDR3, the DNA is TGTGCCAGCAGCTTAGTGTGGAACATGAACACTGAAGCTTTCTTT.

This chain connects TRBV29-1 to TRBJ1-3, with a tentative D call TRBD1 (5 bases). From germline, CDR1 is SQVTM and CDR2 ANQGSEA. The CDR3 has 11 residues. The V and J ends lost 1 base and 12 bases respectively, with 10 bases between them. The CDR3 sequence: CSVEVGDSIYF. CDR3 DNA sequence: TGCAGCGTTGAAGTAGGTGACAGCATATATTTT.

A note on this clonotype: A read error may explain this, as a much larger clone is one base away. CDR3 sequence: CASSFPGGVEGTTFF. The CDR3 nucleotides are TGTGCCAGCAGCTTTCCCGGGGGGGTAGAGGGGACTACTTTCTTT. This chain joins TRBV11-2 and TRBJ1-1; D is perhaps TRBD1 (5 bases). The CDR3 sequence is 15 residues long. The V gene lost 3 bases and the J gene lost 12 bases, with 23 bases spanning the gap. Looked up from germline, CDR1 is SGHAT and CDR2 is FQNNGV. Full variable domain (remainder filled in from reference TRBV11-2 and TRBJ1-1): EAGVAQSPRYKIIEKRQSVAFWCNPISGHATLYWYQQILGQGPKLLIQFQNNGVVDDSQLPKDRFSAERLKGVDSTLKIQPAKLEDSAVYLCASSFPGGVEGTTFFGQGTRLTVV.

This clonotype was counted at least ten times. This CDR3 reads CSARTVIYGYTF. In nucleotides, the CDR3 is TGCAGCGCAAGGACCGTCATCTATGGCTACACCTTC. The gene calls are TRBV29-1 and TRBJ1-2; no reliable D call. Trimming removed 7 bases at V and 4 bases at J, with 13 bases between. This CDR3 has 12 residues. Germline CDR1 is SQVTM and CDR2 is ANQGSEA. Full variable domain (remainder filled in from reference TRBV29-1 and TRBJ1-2): SAVISQKPSRDICQRGTSLTIQCQVDSQVTMMFWYRQQPGQSLTLIATANQGSEATYESGFVIDKFPISRPNLTFSTLTVSNMSPEDSSIYLCSARTVIYGYTFGSGTRLTVV.

There are many counts of this clonotype. V is TRBV20-1 and J is TRBJ2-7; no clear D. Trimming shortened V by 3 bases and J by 0 bases, and 9 bases separated the two germline ends. From germline, CDR1 is DFQATT and CDR2 SNEGSKA (reference sequence). The CDR3 is 13 residues long. The CDR3 is CSASLTPSYEQYF. The CDR3 DNA reads TGCAGTGCTAGTCTAACCCCCTCCTACGAGCAGTACTTC.

This clonotype showed up many times. The V gene is TRBV4-3, the J gene TRBJ1-1; D gene ambiguous. V was trimmed by 0 bases and J by 11 bases, leaving 16 bases between them. There are 14 residues in the CDR3. Germline V lookup: CDR1 LGHNA, CDR2 YSLEER. CDR3 sequence: CASSQDNEVSSAFF. Here the CDR3 DNA reads TGCGCCAGCAGCCAAGATAATGAGGTGAGCTCGGCTTTCTTT.

The V and J genes are TRBV7-6 and TRBJ1-6; no reliable D call. Trimming removed 5 bases at V and 9 bases at J, with 17 bases between. The germline CDR1 and CDR2 sequences are SGHVS and FNYEAQ. CDR3 length: 15 amino acids. CDR3 in DNA: TGTGCCAGCAGCCTGGAATTTAATTCAGGTTCACCCCTCCACTTT. Its protein product is CASSLEFNSGSPLHF.

A word on this clonotype: A much larger clone is a single base away; this may be a read error. The chain joins TRBV7-2 to TRBJ2-6, with D tentatively TRBD2 (6 bases). CDR1 is SGHTA, CDR2 FQGNSA, per germline. This CDR3 spans 17 amino acids. V lost 3 bases, J lost 2 bases, and 14 bases lay in between. CDR3 DNA: TGTGCCAGCAGCTTCCAGGGAGGCCGCGCTGGGGCCAACGTCCTGACTTTC. It codes for CASSFQGGRAGANVLTF.

Ten or more counts support this clonotype. The chain carries TRBV29-1 and TRBJ2-7, with 10 bases lining up with TRBD2. CDR3 length: 14 residues. J gave up 6 bases and V 6 bases, and 11 bases lay outside the gene matches. CDR1 and CDR2 (germline): SQVTM, ANQGSEA. This CDR3 is CSVARASGRGEQYF. The DNA for the CDR3 is TGCAGCGTGGCTCGGGCTAGCGGGAGAGGCGAGCAGTACTTC.

This clonotype was observed at least ten times. V usage is TRBV29-1 and J usage is TRBJ1-2, with TRBD1 matching over 9 bases. The germline CDR1 and CDR2 sequences are SQVTM and ANQGSEA. The CDR3 covers 13 residues. V lost 7 bases and J lost 7; bases outside the gene matches: 10. CDR3 loop: CSAEQGAEVGYTF. The CDR3 DNA follows: TGCAGCGCCGAACAGGGGGCAGAGGTTGGCTACACCTTC.

The chain uses TRBV6-6 and TRBJ2-5; unclear D gene. Trimming removed 6 bases from V and 1 base from J, with 12 bases in between. This CDR3 comprises 14 residues. CDR1 and CDR2 from the germline V gene are MNHNY and SVGAGI (reference sequence). CDR3 DNA sequence: TGTGCCAGCAGCCCCAGACGGGTCCAAGAGACCCAGTACTTC. It is translated as CASSPRRVQETQYF.

In this sample, this clonotype turned up many times. The chain joins TRBV11-2 to TRBJ2-7; 11 bases map to TRBD2. The CDR3 extends over 14 amino acids. Germline V gives CDR1 SGHAT, CDR2 FQNNGV. With 6 bases clipped from V and 4 bases from J, the junction kept 5 bases outside the gene matches. This CDR3 is CASRRLAGRYEQYF. DNA for the CDR3: TGTGCCAGCAGGAGACTAGCGGGGAGATACGAGCAGTACTTC.